The 15 T cell receptor beta chains below come from one sample, sequenced in a study of T cells after yellow fever vaccination. MiXCR was run by TCRdb on the 5' RACE reads, yielding one entry per CDR3 protein. The table has some 670,000 distinct CDR3 sequences, around 12% seen once. The specimen comprised PBMCs, sampled on the day of the yellow fever booster vaccination. The receptors originated from a man aged 30-40 years who received the YFV17D yellow fever vaccine.

This chain joins TRBV7-2 and TRBJ2-1; TRBD2 is a possible D gene (5 bases). There are 16 residues in the CDR3. CDR1 SGHTA and CDR2 FQGNSA come from the germline V gene. V lost 1 base and J lost 0, with 10 bases in between. The DNA for the CDR3 is TGTGCCAGCAGCTTAGTTGGAGCGGTCTCCTACAATGAGCAGTTCTTC. Its protein product is CASSLVGAVSYNEQFF.

This clonotype was seen more than once but under ten times. The chain recombines TRBV18 with TRBJ2-5, with 14 bases that match TRBD2. The CDR3 runs to 18 residues. V was pared by 2 bases and J by 3 bases, with 8 bases of the junction left unmatched. CDR1 KGHSH and CDR2 LQKENI come from the germline V gene. The CDR3 bases are TGTGCCAGCTCACCAACCTTAGGGACTAGCGGGAGTGAAGAGACCCAGTACTTC. Translated: CASSPTLGTSGSEETQYF.

This clonotype was recorded many times. The rearrangement links TRBV5-6 to TRBJ2-1; a possible D gene is TRBD2 (7 bases). CDR1 is SGHDT, CDR2 YYEEEE, per germline. CDR3 length equals 15 residues. V shed 0 bases and J shed 4 bases, with 11 bases lying between them. CDR3 bases: TGTGCCAGCAGCTTGGGAGGGGGAGGGTACAATGAGCAGTTCTTC. This encodes CASSLGGGGYNEQFF.

The chain combines TRBV14 with TRBJ2-3; possible D gene TRBD1, 6 bases. CDR3 size: 17 residues. Trimming cost V 3 bases and J 4 bases, with 20 bases left between them. Germline values: CDR1 SGHDN, CDR2 FVKESK. The DNA of the CDR3 is TGTGCCAGCAGCCATTTTTCGGACAGTTACGGACCAGATACGCAGTATTTT. It is translated as CASSHFSDSYGPDTQYF.

J is TRBJ1-2 and V is TRBV7-9; D ambiguous. The CDR3 extends over 13 amino acids. V was cut by 8 bases and J by 8 bases, with 18 bases left in between. Germline CDR1 SEHNR, CDR2 FQNEAQ (reference sequence). Here the CDR3 reads CASQGFEVEGYTF. CDR3 DNA: TGTGCCAGCCAAGGGTTCGAAGTAGAAGGCTACACCTTC.

The chain has TRBV3-1 and TRBJ1-6, with no clear D. Trimming removed 3 bases from V and 8 bases from J, with 11 bases in between. CDR1 LGHDT and CDR2 YNNKEL come from the germline V gene (reference sequence). This CDR3 region has 14 residues. The CDR3 nucleotides are TGTGCCAGCAGCCAGATGGGGTCGGATTCACCCCTCCACTTT. It codes for CASSQMGSDSPLHF.

This rearrangement joins TRBV9 to TRBJ2-1; 7 nucleotides align to TRBD2. The germline gives CDR1 SGDLS, CDR2 YYNGEE. CDR3 length: 15 residues. V trimming: 0 bases; J trimming: 5 bases; junction bases outside the gene matches: 5. CDR3 coding DNA: TGTGCCAGCAGCGTAGTCAGCGGGACCCACAATGAGCAGTTCTTC. The encoded protein is CASSVVSGTHNEQFF.

V usage is TRBV5-1 and J usage is TRBJ2-1, with 8 bases lining up with TRBD2. CDR3 length: 15 amino acids. The V gene end was trimmed by 2 bases and the J gene end by 7 bases; junction bases not matched to a gene: 8. CDR1 is SGHRS, CDR2 YFSETQ, per germline. The CDR3 DNA is TGCGCCAGCAGCTTCATACGGGAGGGCCTGAATGAGCAGTTCTTC. It translates to CASSFIREGLNEQFF.

This clonotype was counted only a few times. The chain recombines TRBV12-3 or TRBV12-4 with TRBJ2-5; D is uncertain. V dropped 2 bases and J dropped 5 bases, with 15 bases sitting between them. The CDR3 is 15 residues long. The CDR3 reads CASSLMGGVGETQYF. Written as DNA, the CDR3 is TGTGCCAGCAGTTTAATGGGCGGCGTAGGGGAGACCCAGTACTTC.

The chain couples TRBV7-8 to TRBJ2-3; maybe TRBD2 (7 bases). V was cut by 5 bases and J by 1 base, with 19 bases left in between. Germline-derived CDR1 and CDR2 are SGHVS and FQNEAQ. CDR3 length: 17 amino acids. CDR3 in amino acids: CASSQGWGGAGTDTQYF. The CDR3 bases are TGTGCCAGCAGCCAGGGGTGGGGGGGAGCGGGCACAGATACGCAGTATTTT.

The table lists this clonotype with a few counts. Here the CDR3 DNA reads TGTGCCAGCAGTGGTGGGACAGGGCTAATGAACACTGAAGCTTTCTTT. Residues: CASSGGTGLMNTEAFF. V usage is TRBV25-1 and J usage is TRBJ1-1; the match to TRBD1 covers 9 bases. The CDR3 has 16 residues. Unmatched junction bases numbered 6, after V lost 4 bases and J lost 0 bases. Germline V gene lookup returns CDR1 MGHDK and CDR2 SYGVNS.

There are a few counts of this clonotype. This rearrangement joins TRBV6-4 to TRBJ1-1; D gene uncertain. The germline CDR1 and CDR2 sequences are MRHNA and SNTAGT. The CDR3 is made up of 13 amino acids. Deletions cut 6 bases from V and 1 base from J, with 9 bases between. CDR3 region: CASSALGNTEAFF. CDR3 bases: TGTGCCAGCAGCGCCTTAGGGAACACTGAAGCTTTCTTT.

This clonotype has only one observation. This rearrangement joins TRBV5-1 to TRBJ2-1; no firm D call. The CDR3 runs 12 residues. Trimming took 4 bases from V and 4 from J, leaving 6 bases between them. CDR1 is SGHRS and CDR2 is YFSETQ in the germline V gene. CDR3 region: CASSPEYNEQFF. Written as DNA, the CDR3 is TGCGCCAGCAGCCCCGAGTACAATGAGCAGTTCTTC.

The V and J genes are TRBV7-3 and TRBJ2-3, with 7 bases lining up with TRBD2. V lost 6 bases, J lost 4 bases, and 16 bases stayed unmatched. The germline CDR1 and CDR2 sequences are SGHTA and FQGTGA. This CDR3 is built from 17 residues. CDR3 coding DNA: TGTGCCAGCAGTGCCCTTGAGGCGGGGGTCGGGGCAGATACGCAGTATTTT. This translates into CASSALEAGVGADTQYF.

This clonotype has only a few counts. The chain couples TRBV7-2 to TRBJ2-3, with TRBD2 matching over 7 bases. The CDR3 totals 14 residues. Germline CDR1 reads SGHTA; CDR2 reads FQGNSA. The trim removed 1 base at V and 6 bases at J, leaving 4 bases unmatched. The CDR3 sequence: CASSLVISGDTQYF. The CDR3, as DNA: TGTGCCAGCAGCTTAGTGATTAGCGGGGATACGCAGTATTTT. The full variable domain, in which reference TRBV7-2 and TRBJ2-3 provide the parts outside the CDR3, is GAGVSQSPSNKVTEKGKDVELRCDPISGHTALYWYRQSLGQGLEFLIYFQGNSAPDKSGLPSDRFSAERTGGSVSTLTIQRTQQEDSAVYLCASSLVISGDTQYFGPGTRLTVL.